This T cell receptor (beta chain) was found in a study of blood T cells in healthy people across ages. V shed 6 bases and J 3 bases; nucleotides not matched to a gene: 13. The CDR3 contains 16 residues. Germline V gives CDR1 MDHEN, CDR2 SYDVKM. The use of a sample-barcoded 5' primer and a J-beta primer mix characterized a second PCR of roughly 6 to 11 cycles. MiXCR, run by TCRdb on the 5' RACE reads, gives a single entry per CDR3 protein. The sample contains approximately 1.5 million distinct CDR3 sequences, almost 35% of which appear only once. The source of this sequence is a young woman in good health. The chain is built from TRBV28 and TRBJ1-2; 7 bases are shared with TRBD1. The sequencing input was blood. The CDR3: CASRRAGTDAHYGYTF. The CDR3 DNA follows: TGTGCCAGCAGACGTGCCGGGACAGACGCCCACTATGGCTACACCTTC.